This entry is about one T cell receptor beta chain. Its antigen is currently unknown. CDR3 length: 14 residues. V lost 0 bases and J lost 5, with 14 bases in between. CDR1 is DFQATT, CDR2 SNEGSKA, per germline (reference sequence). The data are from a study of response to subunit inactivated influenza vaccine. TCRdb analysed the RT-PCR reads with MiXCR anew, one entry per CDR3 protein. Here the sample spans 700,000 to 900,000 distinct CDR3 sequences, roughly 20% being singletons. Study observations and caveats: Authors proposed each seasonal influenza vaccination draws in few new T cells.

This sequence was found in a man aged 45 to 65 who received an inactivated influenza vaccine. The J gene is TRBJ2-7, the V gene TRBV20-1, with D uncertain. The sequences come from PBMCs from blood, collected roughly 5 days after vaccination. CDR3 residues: CSARDLARANEQYF. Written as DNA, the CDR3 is TGCAGTGCTAGAGATCTTGCCCGGGCCAACGAGCAGTACTTC.